The sequence of this T cell receptor beta chain was determined in a study of cytotoxic CD8 clonotypes in ibrutinib-treated CLL. Whole-study context: Following treatment for a median roughly 12 months, range 6 to 36, response samples were then taken.

Findings and caveats of the study: Clonality measured at baseline exceeded age-matched healthy donors, tracking circulating CD8+ T-cell counts. Shared public clonotypes were rare, and on treatment they either got smaller or stayed the same.

CDR1 is MDHEN and CDR2 is SYDVKM in the germline V gene. This CDR3 is built from 16 residues. V shed 2 bases and J 4 bases; nucleotides not matched to a gene: 5. The targeted sequencing depth was 1 in 200,000 to 1 in 1 million T cells. Only in-frame clones appear in the TCRdb table, and some are missing; sequencing was by immunoSEQ multiplex PCR. Among over 150,000 clones listed, about 72% were seen once. As regards this clone: What it binds is not known.

The sequence came from a human donor with chronic lymphocytic leukemia. The sample was PBMCs, taken after 24 months of ibrutinib treatment. The chain has TRBV28 and TRBJ1-4; 9 nucleotides align to TRBD1. The CDR3 loop reads CASSLRDRAVNEKLFF. Here the CDR3 DNA reads TGTGCCAGCAGTTTACGGGACAGGGCCGTTAATGAAAAACTGTTTTTT.